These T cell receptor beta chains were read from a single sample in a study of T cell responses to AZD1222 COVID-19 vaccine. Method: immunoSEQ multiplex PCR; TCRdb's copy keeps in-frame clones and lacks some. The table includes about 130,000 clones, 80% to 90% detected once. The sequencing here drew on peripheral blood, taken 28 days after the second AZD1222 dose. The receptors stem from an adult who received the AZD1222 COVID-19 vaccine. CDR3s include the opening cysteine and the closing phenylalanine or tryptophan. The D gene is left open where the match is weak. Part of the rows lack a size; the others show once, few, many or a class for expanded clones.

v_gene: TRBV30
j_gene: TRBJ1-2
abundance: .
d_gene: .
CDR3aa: CAWSRLLSGYTF
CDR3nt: TGTGCCTGGAGTAGACTCCTGAGTGGCTACACCTTC

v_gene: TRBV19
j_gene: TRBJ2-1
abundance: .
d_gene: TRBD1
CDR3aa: CASRDRGSYNEQFF
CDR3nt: TGTGCCAGTAGGGACAGGGGCAGCTACAATGAGCAGTTCTTC

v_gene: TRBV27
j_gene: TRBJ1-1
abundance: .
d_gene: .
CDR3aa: CASSLSRWTPNTEAFF
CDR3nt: TGTGCCAGCAGTTTATCGCGTTGGACGCCGAACACTGAAGCTTTCTTT

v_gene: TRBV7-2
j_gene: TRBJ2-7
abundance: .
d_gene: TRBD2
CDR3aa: CASSLASGGGYYEQYF
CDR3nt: TGTGCCAGCAGCTTAGCTAGCGGGGGGGGATACTACGAGCAGTACTTC

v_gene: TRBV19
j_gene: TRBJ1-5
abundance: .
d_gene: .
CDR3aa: CASSIDRGPEPQHF
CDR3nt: TGTGCCAGTAGTATAGACCGGGGGCCTGAGCCCCAGCATTTT

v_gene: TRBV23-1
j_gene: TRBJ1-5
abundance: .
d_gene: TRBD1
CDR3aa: CASSVPGGSNQPQHF
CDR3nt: TGCGCCAGCAGTGTTCCAGGGGGAAGTAATCAGCCCCAGCATTTT

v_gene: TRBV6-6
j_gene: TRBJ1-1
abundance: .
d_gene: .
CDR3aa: CASSYRQVSNTEAFF
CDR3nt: TGTGCCAGCAGTTACCGCCAGGTCTCGAACACTGAAGCTTTCTTT

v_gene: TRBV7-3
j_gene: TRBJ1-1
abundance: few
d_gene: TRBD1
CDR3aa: CASSASGTGVTEAFF
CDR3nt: TGTGCCAGCAGCGCGTCCGGGACAGGGGTCACTGAAGCTTTCTTT

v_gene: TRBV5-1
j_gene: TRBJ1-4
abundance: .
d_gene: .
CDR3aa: CASSLLSGGNEKLFF
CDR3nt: TGCGCCAGCAGCTTACTGAGTGGGGGGAATGAAAAACTGTTTTTT

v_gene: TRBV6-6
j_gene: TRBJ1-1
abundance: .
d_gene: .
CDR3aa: CASSYGPQAFF
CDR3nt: TGTGCCAGCAGTTACGGGCCCCAAGCTTTCTTT

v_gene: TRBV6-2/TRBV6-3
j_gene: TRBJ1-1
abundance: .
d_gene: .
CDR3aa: CASTPGVMAEAFF
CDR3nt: TGTGCCAGCACCCCAGGGGTCATGGCTGAAGCTTTCTTT

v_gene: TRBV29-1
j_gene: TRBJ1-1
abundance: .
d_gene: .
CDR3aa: CSVGERGAEAFF
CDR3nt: TGCAGCGTGGGGGAACGGGGCGCTGAAGCTTTCTTT

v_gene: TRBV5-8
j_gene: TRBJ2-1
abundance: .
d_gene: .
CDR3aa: CASSTNHRILYNEQFF
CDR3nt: TGTGCCAGCAGCACAAACCACCGAATCCTCTACAATGAGCAGTTCTTC

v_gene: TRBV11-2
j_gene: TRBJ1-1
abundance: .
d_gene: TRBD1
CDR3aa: CASSPYGTGREAFF
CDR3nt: TGTGCCAGCAGCCCATATGGGACAGGGCGTGAAGCTTTCTTT